This TCR beta chain emerged from a study of spatial heterogeneity in lung cancer. As to time point: blood at routine non-recurrence follow-up after resection. The sequenced material consisted of unsorted whole RNA from tumor, nontumor lung or frozen PBMC. The germline V gene encodes CDR1 KGHDR and CDR2 SFDVKD. The CDR3 is 17 residues long. With V trimmed by 8 bases and J by 4 bases, 18 bases remained unmatched. TCRdb re-analysed the 5' RACE reads in MiXCR, keeping a single row per CDR3 protein. Found here are around 27,000 distinct CDR3 sequences, around 5.9% of them singletons; the top ten hold roughly a fifth.

Sequencing was performed on PBMCs, taken at follow-up. This receptor was identified in a male donor with early-stage non-small cell lung cancer. The V gene is TRBV24-1, the J gene TRBJ2-7; 8 bases map to TRBD2. The CDR3 region has the DNA TGTGCCACCACCCTCGCCTGGGCGGTAGCGGGGAGGTACGAGCAGTACGTC. Its protein is CATTLAWAVAGRYEQYV.